The rows below give T cell receptor beta chains drawn from one sample of a study of tumor-infiltrating lymphocytes in primary liver carcinoma. A single record per CDR3 protein comes from TCRdb applying MiXCR to the multiplex PCR reads. This sample has about 64,000 distinct CDR3 sequences, with around 69% found just once. The sample was liver tumor tissue from sampling region 4. These receptors came from a man in his forties with primary liver carcinoma and hepatitis B virus infection. Both conserved end residues are part of each CDR3. D genes are given only for firm matches. Clone size is shown for a subset of rows, as once, few, many or a class of expanded clone.

>NA|TRBJ2-4|NA|TRBV11-2
TGTGCCAGCAGCCAAGGTGATGTGGGGGACAATCAGTACTTC
CASSQGDVGDNQYF
>NA|TRBJ1-2|once|TRBV12-3/TRBV12-4
TGTGCCAGCAGTTTGGGGGGTGCGTGGTATGGCTACACCTTC
CASSLGGAWYGYTF
>NA|TRBJ2-7|NA|TRBV4-1
TGTGCCAACAGCCAATCCCTGGCGGAGCCACTTTACGAGCAGTACTTC
CANSQSLAEPLYEQYF
>NA|TRBJ2-5|NA|TRBV29-1
TGCAGCGCTCGGACTATCGGGAGTTGGGCAGAGACCCAGTACTTC
CSARTIGSWAETQYF
>NA|TRBJ2-2|NA|TRBV6-5
TGTGCCAGCAGTTACTCTGGGGTCCTCAACACCGGGGAGCTGTTTTTT
CASSYSGVLNTGELFF
>TRBD2|TRBJ2-2|once|TRBV6-2/TRBV6-3
TGTGCCAGCAGTTATCGGCTAGCGGGAGCCGACAGGGAGCTGTTTTTC
CASSYRLAGADRELFF
>NA|TRBJ1-2|NA|TRBV4-1
TGCGCCAGCAGCCAAGGGGACGGGAACTATGGGCACACCTTC
CASSQGDGNYGHTF
>NA|TRBJ2-1|NA|TRBV6-5
TGTGCCAGCGGGAGCAGGGGTGAGCGGTTCTTC
CASGSRGERFF
>NA|TRBJ2-5|NA|TRBV12-3/TRBV12-4
TGTGTCAGCAGTTTAGAGGGAACCCAGTACTTC
CVSSLEGTQYF
>TRBD1|TRBJ2-1|few|TRBV6-1
TGTGCCAGCGGCGATGGGGACAGCTACAATAGGCAGTTCTTC
CASGDGDSYNRQFF
>NA|TRBJ2-7|few|TRBV4-2
TGTACCAGCAGCCAAGATAAGGGGAGCGGCCACGAGCAGTACTTC
CTSSQDKGSGHEQYF
>NA|TRBJ2-1|few|TRBV6-6
TGTACCAGCAGTTACTCTGAAGAGACGGGAGATGAGCAGTTCTTC
CTSSYSEETGDEQFF
>TRBD2|TRBJ2-3|medium-sized|TRBV6-2/TRBV6-3
TGTGCCAGCAGCTTCCTCCGACTAGCGGGAGCGGGGGCAGATACGCAGTATTTT
CASSFLRLAGAGADTQYF